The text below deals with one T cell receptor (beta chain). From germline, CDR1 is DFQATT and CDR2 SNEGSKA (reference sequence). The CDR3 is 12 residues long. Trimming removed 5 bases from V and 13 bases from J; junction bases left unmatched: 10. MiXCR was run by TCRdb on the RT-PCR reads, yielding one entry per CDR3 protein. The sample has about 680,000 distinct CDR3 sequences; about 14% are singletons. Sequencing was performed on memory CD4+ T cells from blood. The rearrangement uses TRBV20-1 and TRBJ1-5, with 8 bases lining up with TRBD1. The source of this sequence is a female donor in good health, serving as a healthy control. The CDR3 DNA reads TGCAGTGCTGCCGGACAGGGCCGGGCGCAGCATTTT. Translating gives CSAAGQGRAQHF.